This T cell receptor (beta chain) was retrieved from a study of blood T cell repertoires in COVID-19. CDR1 and CDR2 from the germline V gene are SGHTA and FQGTGA. The CDR3 sequence is 14 residues long. V was pared by 6 bases and J by 10 bases, with 16 bases between. Measured with immunoSEQ multiplex PCR; TCRdb has only the in-frame clones, and not every one. The sample yields some 64,000 clones, 70% to 90% seen once. The chain carries TRBV7-3 and TRBJ1-6; maybe TRBD1 (5 bases). Source material: peripheral blood. The receptor was isolated from a man between 65 and 85 years old with acute or convalescent COVID-19. CDR3: CASRVGTRDSPLHF. The CDR3 coding sequence is TGTGCCAGCAGAGTGGGAACGCGGGACTCACCCCTCCACTTT.